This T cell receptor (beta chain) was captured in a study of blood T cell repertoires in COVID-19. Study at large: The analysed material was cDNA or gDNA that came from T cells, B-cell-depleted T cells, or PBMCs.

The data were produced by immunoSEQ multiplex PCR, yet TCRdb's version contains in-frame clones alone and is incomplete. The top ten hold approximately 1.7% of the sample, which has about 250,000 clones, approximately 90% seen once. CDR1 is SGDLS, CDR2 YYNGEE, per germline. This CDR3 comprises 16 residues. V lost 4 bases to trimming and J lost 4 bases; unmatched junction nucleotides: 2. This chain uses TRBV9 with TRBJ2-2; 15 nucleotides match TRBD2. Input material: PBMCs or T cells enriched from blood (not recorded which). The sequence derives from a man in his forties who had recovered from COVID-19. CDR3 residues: CASSWTSGGVTGELFF. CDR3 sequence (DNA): TGTGCCAGCAGCTGGACTAGCGGGGGGGTCACCGGGGAGCTGTTTTTT. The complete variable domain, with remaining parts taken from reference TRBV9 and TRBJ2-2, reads DSGVTQTPKHLITATGQRVTLRCSPRSGDLSVYWYQQSLDQGLQFLIQYYNGEERAKGNILERFSAQQFPDLHSELNLSSLELGDSALYFCASSWTSGGVTGELFFGEGSRLTVL.